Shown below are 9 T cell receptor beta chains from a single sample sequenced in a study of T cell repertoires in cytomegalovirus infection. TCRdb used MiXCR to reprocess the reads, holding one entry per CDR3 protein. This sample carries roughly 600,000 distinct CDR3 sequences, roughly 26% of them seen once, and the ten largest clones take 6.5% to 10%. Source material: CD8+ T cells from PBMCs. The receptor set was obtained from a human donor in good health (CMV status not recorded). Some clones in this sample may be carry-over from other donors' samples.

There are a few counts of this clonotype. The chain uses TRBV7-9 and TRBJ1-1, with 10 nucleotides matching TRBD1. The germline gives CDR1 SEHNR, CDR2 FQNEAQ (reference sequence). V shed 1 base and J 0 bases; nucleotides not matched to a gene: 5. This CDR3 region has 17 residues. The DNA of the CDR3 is TGTGCCAGCAGCTTAGATGGGACAGGGGTGGTGAACACTGAAGCTTTCTTT. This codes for CASSLDGTGVVNTEAFF.

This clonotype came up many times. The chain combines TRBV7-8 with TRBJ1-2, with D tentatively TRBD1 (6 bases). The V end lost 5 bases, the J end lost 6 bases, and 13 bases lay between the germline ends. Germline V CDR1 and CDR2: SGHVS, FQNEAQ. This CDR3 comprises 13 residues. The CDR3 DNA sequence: TGTGCCAGCAGCCCTGCAGGGGTGGATGGCTACACCTTC. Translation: CASSPAGVDGYTF.

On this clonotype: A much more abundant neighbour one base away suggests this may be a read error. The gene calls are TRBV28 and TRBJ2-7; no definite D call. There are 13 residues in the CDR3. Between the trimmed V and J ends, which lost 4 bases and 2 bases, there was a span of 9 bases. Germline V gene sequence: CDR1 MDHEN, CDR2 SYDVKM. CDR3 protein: CASSYSEAYEQYV. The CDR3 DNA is TGTGCCAGCAGTTACTCAGAGGCCTACGAGCAGTACGTC.

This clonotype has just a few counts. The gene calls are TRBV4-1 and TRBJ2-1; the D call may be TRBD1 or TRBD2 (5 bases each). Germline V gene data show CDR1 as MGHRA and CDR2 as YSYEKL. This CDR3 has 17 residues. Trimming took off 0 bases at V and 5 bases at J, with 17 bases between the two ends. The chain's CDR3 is CASSQDLGARAHNEQFF. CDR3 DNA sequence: TGCGCCAGCAGCCAAGATCTCGGGGCCAGGGCCCACAATGAGCAGTTCTTC.

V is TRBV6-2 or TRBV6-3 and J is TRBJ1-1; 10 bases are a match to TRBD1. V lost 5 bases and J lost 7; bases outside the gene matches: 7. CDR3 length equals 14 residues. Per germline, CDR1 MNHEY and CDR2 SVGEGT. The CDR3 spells CASSAGTGAFEAFF. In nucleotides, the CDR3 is TGTGCCAGCAGTGCCGGGACAGGGGCGTTTGAAGCTTTCTTT.

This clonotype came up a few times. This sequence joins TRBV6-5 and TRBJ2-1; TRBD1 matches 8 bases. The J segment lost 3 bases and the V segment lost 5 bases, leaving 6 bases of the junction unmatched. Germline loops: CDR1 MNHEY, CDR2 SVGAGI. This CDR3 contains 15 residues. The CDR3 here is CASSATGTGYNEQFF. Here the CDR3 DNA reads TGTGCCAGCAGTGCTACCGGGACAGGCTACAATGAGCAGTTCTTC.

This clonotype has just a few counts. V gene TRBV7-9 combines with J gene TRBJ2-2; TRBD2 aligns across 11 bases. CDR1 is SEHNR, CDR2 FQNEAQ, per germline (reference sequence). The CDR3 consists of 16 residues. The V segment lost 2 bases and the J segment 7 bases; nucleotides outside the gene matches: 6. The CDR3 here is CASSLSGTSGIGELFF. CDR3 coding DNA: TGTGCCAGCAGCTTATCGGGGACTAGCGGAATCGGGGAGCTGTTTTTT.

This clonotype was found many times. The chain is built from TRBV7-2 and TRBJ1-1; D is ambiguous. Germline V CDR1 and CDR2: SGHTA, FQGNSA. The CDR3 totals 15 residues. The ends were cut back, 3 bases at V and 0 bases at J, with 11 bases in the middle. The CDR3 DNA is TGTGCCAGCAGCTTCCAGGAGAACATGAACACTGAAGCTTTCTTT. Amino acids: CASSFQENMNTEAFF. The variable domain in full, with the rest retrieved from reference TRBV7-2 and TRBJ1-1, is GAGVSQSPSNKVTEKGKDVELRCDPISGHTALYWYRQSLGQGLEFLIYFQGNSAPDKSGLPSDRFSAERTGGSVSTLTIQRTQQEDSAVYLCASSFQENMNTEAFFGQGTRLTVV.

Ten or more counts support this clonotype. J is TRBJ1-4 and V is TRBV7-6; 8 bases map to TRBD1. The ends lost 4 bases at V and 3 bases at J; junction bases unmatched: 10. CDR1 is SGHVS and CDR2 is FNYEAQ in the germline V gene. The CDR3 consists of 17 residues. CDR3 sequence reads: CASSSGSPGGPNEKLFF. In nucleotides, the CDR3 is TGTGCCAGCAGCTCGGGGAGCCCAGGGGGCCCTAATGAAAAACTGTTTTTT.